These T cell receptor beta chains were read from a single sample in a study of cytomegalovirus exposure and HLA in healthy donors. Profiled with immunoSEQ multiplex PCR; TCRdb holds only in-frame clones, not every one. The table records some 110,000 clones, roughly 69% of them present only once. Sequenced sample: PBMCs. Receptors originate from a woman in her 30s in good health and CMV-seronegative. Each CDR3 is given with its conserved first and last residue. A D gene is named only where the DNA matches it firmly. Part of the rows lack a size; the others show once, few, many or a class for expanded clones.

CDR3 length | D gene | J gene | clone size | V gene | CDR3 protein | CDR3 DNA
15 | TRBD1 | TRBJ1-1 | - | TRBV5-6 | CASSVGTEKRVRAFF | TGTGCCAGCAGCGTTGGGACAGAGAAAAGAGTAAGAGCTTTCTTT
15 | TRBD1 | TRBJ2-2 | - | TRBV7-3 | CASSPRQGYTGELFF | TGTGCCAGCAGCCCCAGACAGGGGTACACCGGGGAGCTGTTTTTT
13 | - | TRBJ2-5 | few | TRBV18 | CASSLAVQETQYF | TGTGCCAGCTCACTAGCGGTTCAAGAGACCCAGTACTTC
18 | TRBD1 | TRBJ1-2 | - | TRBV4-1 | CASSQVLRTGSPGYGYTF | TGCGCCAGCAGCCAAGTTTTGAGGACAGGGTCGCCTGGGTACGGCTACACCTTC
14 | TRBD2 | TRBJ2-7 | - | TRBV6-1 | CASSQLGGGYEQYF | TGTGCCAGCAGCCAGTTGGGGGGAGGGTACGAGCAGTACTTC
14 | - | TRBJ1-5 | - | TRBV18 | CASSPRGGSQPQHF | TGTGCCAGCTCACCCCGGGGGGGCAGTCAGCCCCAGCATTTT
15 | TRBD2 | TRBJ2-7 | - | TRBV4-3 | CASSPLAGESYEQYF | TGCGCCAGCAGCCCACTAGCGGGAGAGTCCTACGAGCAGTACTTC
12 | TRBD2 | TRBJ2-1 | - | TRBV27 | CASSLGGNEQFF | TGTGCCAGCAGTTTGGGAGGGAATGAGCAGTTCTTC
13 | - | TRBJ1-6 | - | TRBV19 | CASSTTGNSPLHF | TGTGCCAGTAGTACTACAGGGAATTCACCCCTCCACTTT
15 | - | TRBJ2-1 | - | TRBV6-5 | CASSSIRGGYNEQFF | TGTGCCAGCAGTTCGATACGAGGGGGCTACAATGAGCAGTTCTTC
12 | TRBD1 | TRBJ1-1 | - | TRBV29-1 | CSAGTGNTEAFF | TGCAGCGCCGGGACAGGGAACACTGAAGCTTTCTTT
15 | TRBD1 | TRBJ1-1 | few | TRBV28 | CASSWTGVMNTEAFF | TGTGCCAGCAGTTGGACAGGGGTGATGAACACTGAAGCTTTCTTT